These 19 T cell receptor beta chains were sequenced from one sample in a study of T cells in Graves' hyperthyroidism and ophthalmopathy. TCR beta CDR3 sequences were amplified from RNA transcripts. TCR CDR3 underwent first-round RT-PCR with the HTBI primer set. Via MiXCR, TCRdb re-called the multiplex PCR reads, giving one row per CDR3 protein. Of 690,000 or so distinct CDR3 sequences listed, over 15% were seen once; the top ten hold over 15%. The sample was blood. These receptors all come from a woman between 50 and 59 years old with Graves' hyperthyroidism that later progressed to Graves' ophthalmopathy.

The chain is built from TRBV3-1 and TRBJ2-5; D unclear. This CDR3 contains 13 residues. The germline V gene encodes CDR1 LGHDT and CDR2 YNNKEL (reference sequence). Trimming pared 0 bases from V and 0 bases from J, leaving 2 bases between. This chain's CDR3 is CASSQENQETQYF. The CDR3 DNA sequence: TGTGCCAGCAGCCAAGAAAACCAAGAGACCCAGTACTTC.

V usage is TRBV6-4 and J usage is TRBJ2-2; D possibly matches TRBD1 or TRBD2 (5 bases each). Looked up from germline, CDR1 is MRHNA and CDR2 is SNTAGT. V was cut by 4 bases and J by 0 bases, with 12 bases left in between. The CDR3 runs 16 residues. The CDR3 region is CASSVYQGANTGELFF. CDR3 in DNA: TGTGCCAGCAGTGTGTATCAGGGAGCGAACACCGGGGAGCTGTTTTTT.

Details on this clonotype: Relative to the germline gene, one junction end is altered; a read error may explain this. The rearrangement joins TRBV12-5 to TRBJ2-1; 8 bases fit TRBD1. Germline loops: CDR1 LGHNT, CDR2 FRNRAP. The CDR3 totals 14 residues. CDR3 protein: CGSGLWTGLTEQFF. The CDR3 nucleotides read TGTGGTAGTGGTTTGTGGACAGGGTTGACTGAGCAGTTCTTC.

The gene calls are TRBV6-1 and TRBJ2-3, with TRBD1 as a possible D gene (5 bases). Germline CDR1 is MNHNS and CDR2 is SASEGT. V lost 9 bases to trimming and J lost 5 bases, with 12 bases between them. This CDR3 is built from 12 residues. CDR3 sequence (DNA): TGTGCCAGTTACCTCGGACAAGATACGCAGTATTTT. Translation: CASYLGQDTQYF.

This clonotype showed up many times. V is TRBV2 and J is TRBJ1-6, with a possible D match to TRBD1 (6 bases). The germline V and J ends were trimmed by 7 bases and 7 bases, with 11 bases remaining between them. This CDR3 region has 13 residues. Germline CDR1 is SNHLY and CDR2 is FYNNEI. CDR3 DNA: TGTGCCAGCATACAGGGAGGGAATTCACCCCTCCACTTT. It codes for CASIQGGNSPLHF.

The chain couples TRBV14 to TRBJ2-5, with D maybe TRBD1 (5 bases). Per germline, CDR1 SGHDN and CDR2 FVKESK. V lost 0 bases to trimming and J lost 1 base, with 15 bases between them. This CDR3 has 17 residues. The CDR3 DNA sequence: TGTGCCAGCAGCCAAGATCAGGGTACAGGCACCCAAGAGACCCAGTACTTC. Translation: CASSQDQGTGTQETQYF.

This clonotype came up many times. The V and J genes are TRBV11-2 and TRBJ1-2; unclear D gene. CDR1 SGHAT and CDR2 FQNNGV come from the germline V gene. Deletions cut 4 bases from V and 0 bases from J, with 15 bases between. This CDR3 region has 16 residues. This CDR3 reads CASSSNRDKPNYGYTF. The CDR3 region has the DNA TGTGCCAGCAGCTCAAACCGAGACAAACCTAACTATGGCTACACCTTC.

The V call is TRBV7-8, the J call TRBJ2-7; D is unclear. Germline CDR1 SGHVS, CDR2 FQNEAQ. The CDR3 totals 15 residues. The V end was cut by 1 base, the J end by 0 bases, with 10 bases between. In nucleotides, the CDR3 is TGTGCCAGCAGCTTAGGTTTGCGGAGCTCCTACGAGCAGTACTTC. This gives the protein CASSLGLRSSYEQYF.

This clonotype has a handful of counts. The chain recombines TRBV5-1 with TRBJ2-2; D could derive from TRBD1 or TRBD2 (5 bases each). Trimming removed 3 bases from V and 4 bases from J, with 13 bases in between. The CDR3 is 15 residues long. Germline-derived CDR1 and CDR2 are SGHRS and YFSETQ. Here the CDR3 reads CASSSPARGTGELFF. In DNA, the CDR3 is TGCGCCAGCAGCTCCCCCGCGAGGGGCACCGGGGAGCTGTTTTTT.

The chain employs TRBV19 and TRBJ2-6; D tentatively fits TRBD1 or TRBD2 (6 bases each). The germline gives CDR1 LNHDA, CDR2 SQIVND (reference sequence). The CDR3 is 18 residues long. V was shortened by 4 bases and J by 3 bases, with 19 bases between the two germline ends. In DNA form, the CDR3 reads TGTGCCAGTAGTACGACCGGGAGCAGGGGTTTTGGGGCCAACGTCCTGACTTTC. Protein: CASSTTGSRGFGANVLTF.

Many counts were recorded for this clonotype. The CDR3 loop is CASSPSLGRGSTEAFF. CDR3 nucleotide sequence: TGTGCCAGCTCACCAAGTTTGGGCAGGGGGAGTACTGAAGCTTTCTTT. The genes are TRBV18 and TRBJ1-1, with 7 positions matching TRBD1. CDR1 is KGHSH and CDR2 is LQKENI in the germline V gene. The V segment lost 2 bases and the J segment 5 bases; nucleotides outside the gene matches: 11. CDR3 length equals 16 residues.

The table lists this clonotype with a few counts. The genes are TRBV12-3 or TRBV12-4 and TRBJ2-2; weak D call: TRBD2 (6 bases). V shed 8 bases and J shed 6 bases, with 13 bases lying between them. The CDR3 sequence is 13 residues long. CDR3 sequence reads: CASQGLRPGELFF. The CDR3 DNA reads TGTGCCAGCCAGGGACTCCGGCCCGGGGAGCTGTTTTTT.

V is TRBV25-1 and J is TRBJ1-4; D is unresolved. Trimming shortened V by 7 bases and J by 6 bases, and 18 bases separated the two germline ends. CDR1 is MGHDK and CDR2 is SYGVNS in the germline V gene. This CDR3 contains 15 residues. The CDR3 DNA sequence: TGTGCCAGCACCCCCCTCGGGGATTGGTATGAAAAACTGTTTTTT. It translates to CASTPLGDWYEKLFF.

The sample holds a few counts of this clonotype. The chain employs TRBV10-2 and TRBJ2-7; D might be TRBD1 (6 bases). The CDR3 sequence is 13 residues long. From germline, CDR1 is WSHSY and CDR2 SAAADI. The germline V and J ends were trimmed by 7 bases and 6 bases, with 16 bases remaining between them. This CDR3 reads CASKGTWAGEQYF. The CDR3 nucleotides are TGCGCCAGCAAGGGGACATGGGCCGGCGAGCAGTACTTC.

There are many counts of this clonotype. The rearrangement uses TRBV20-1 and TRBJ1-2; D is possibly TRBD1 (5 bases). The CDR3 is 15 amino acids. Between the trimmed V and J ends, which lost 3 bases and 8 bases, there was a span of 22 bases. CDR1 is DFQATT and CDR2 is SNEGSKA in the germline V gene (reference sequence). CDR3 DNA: TGCAGTGCTAGGTCTCCAGGGCGGATTGGGGGAGGCTACACCTTC. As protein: CSARSPGRIGGGYTF.

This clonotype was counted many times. The CDR3 coding sequence is TGTGCCATCAGTGATTTGGTGGCGGAGACCCAGTACTTC. Its protein is CAISDLVAETQYF. This chain uses TRBV10-3 with TRBJ2-5; D gene unclear. Germline CDR1 reads ENHRY; CDR2 reads SYGVKD. Trimming stripped 3 bases from V and 5 bases from J, with 10 bases between. The CDR3 totals 13 residues.

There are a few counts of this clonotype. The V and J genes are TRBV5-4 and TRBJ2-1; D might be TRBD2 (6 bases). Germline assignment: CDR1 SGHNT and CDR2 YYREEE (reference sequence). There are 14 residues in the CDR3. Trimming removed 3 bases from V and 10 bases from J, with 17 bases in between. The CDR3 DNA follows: TGTGCCAGCAGCTCCTTCGGACCCGCGGGGGAGCAGTTCTTC. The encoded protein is CASSSFGPAGEQFF.

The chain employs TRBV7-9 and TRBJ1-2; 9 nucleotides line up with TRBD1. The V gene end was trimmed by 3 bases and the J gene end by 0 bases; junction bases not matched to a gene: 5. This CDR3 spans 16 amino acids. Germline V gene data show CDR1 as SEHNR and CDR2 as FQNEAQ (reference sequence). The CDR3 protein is CASSFSRTGANYGYTF. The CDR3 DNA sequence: TGTGCCAGCAGCTTTTCGAGGACAGGGGCTAACTATGGCTACACCTTC.

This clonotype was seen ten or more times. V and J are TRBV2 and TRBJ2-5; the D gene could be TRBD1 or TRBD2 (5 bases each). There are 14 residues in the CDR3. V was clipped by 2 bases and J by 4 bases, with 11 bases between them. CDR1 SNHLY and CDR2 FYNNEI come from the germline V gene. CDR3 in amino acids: CASSENPGRETQYF. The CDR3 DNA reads TGTGCCAGCAGTGAAAATCCGGGGCGAGAGACCCAGTACTTC. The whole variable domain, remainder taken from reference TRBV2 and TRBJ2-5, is EPEVTQTPSHQVTQMGQEVILRCVPISNHLYFYWYRQILGQKVEFLVSFYNNEISEKSEIFDDQFSVERPDGSNFTLKIRSTKLEDSAMYFCASSENPGRETQYFGPGTRLLVL.